This record looks at one T cell receptor (beta chain) sequence and its context. The data are from a study of blood T cell repertoires in COVID-19. Repertoires were generated with immunoSEQ multiplex PCR, while TCRdb's copy carries only in-frame clones and drops some. This repertoire shows about 240,000 clones, roughly 80% found once; its top ten account for 4.7%. This receptor was identified in a woman aged 70 to 79 with acute or convalescent COVID-19. The sequenced sample was peripheral blood.

As DNA, the CDR3 is TGTGCCAGCAGTTACTCAGGGGGACGAAACTATGGCTACACCTTC. Amino acid sequence: CASSYSGGRNYGYTF. The V and J genes are TRBV6-5 and TRBJ1-2; possibly TRBD1 for D (6 bases). The V end lost 0 bases, the J end lost 2 bases, and 10 bases lay between the germline ends. The CDR3 length is 15 residues. Germline values: CDR1 MNHEY, CDR2 SVGAGI.